This TCR beta chain was sequenced during a study of T cells in tumors after PD-1 blockade (dated 2019 in TCRdb). About the study as a whole: Prior checkpoint blockade, systemic immunosuppressant use, and recent radiotherapy or other anti-cancer therapy within 4 weeks were grounds for patient exclusion. RECIST version 1.1 was used to assess clinical response. Tumor samples averaged roughly 24,000 TCR templates (range about 554-99,264) and around 6,000 unique clonotypes, approximately 20-fold deeper than single-cell TCR sequencing. Patients were treated with either pembrolizumab 200 mg every 3 weeks or cemiplimab 350 mg every 2 weeks. A subset of patients also received ongoing daily vismodegib 150 mg during anti-PD-1 treatment. Paired single-cell RNA and TCR sequencing was performed on site-matched tumors from BCC or SCC patients before and after anti-PD-1 therapy.

Broader findings and caveats from the paper: The source of novel T cell clones was not identified and could include lymphoid organs or rare unexpanded clones within the tumor or its periphery. Most exhausted CD8+ clones that expanded after therapy were novel clonotypes not detected before treatment, suggesting clonal replacement instead of reinvigoration of pre-existing clones. Clonal replacement appeared only between pre- and post-treatment samples, not between two pre-treatment samples, arguing against biopsy timing or location artifacts. Approximately 38% of the TCR clonotypes from tumors also showed up in blood, and some novel exhausted tumor clones were present in pre-treatment blood, which suggests peripheral recruitment.

The meaning of the sample's time point label: after anti-PD-1 therapy. The tumor biopsies were site-matched, meaning the biopsies were taken from the same primary tumor before and after PD-1 blockade. For bulk TCRbeta sequencing, genomic DNA was extracted from tumor biopsies or peripheral blood, and input amounts ranged from about 600 ng to 6,500 ng. To increase sensitivity for rare clonotypes compared with single-cell TCR sequencing, remaining biopsy material was subjected to bulk TCRbeta sequencing. All patients had histologically proven advanced or metastatic basal or squamous cell carcinoma and were poor candidates for surgical resection. The basal cell carcinoma cohort comprised fewer than twelve patients, of whom several had bulk tumor TCR sequencing. Fresh biopsies were taken from the primary tumor site, and part of the biopsy material was kept in RNAlater for exome and bulk TCR sequencing.

Deep TCRbeta sequencing was performed with the immunoSEQ platform. In the original analysis: For further analysis, only productive rearrangements were exported from the immunoSEQ Analyzer. A two-sided binomial test with a Bonferroni-corrected P below 0.01 was used to call clones that significantly expanded or contracted between timepoints. Bulk TCRbeta clonotypes were assigned T cell phenotypes by matching to single-cell RNA+TCR-seq clones sharing the same TCRbeta sequence. Tumor enrichment of a clone was calculated by dividing the clone's tumor frequency by the clone's PBMC frequency, both taken from bulk TCR sequencing. GLIPH was used to group TCRs into specificity groups, clusters of distinct TCRs likely recognizing common antigens via shared CDR3 motifs. Sourced from immuneACCESS, this table was stored by TCRdb with only in-frame sequences that have V and J called. A share of the clones is absent; for the studies checked, an unresolved V gene accounts for under half, and the remainder has no known explanation. Clonal size and the V and J genes are those of that table, whereas D and trimming came from the DNA. In all, the sample holds 10,000 to 11,000 clones, and over 50% of those were seen once. About an eighth of the sample belongs to the ten largest clones.

Concerning this clone itself: The antigen it binds to is not known. No base quality values were provided; no much bigger clone lies one nucleotide off.

This clonotype originated in a human donor with basal cell carcinoma. This specimen consisted of tumor tissue, obtained after anti-PD-1 treatment.

Here the CDR3 is given as CMQQQDRCPRETYEQYF. The sequenced DNA is TGCATGCAACAACAGGACAGGTGTCCCAGGGAAACCTACGAGCAGTACTTC. The chain was built from TRBV29-1 and TRBJ2-7; 7 central nucleotides agree with TRBD1. Counted from cysteine to phenylalanine, this CDR3 has 17 amino acids. Only the CDR3 DNA is retained, 51 bases long and in frame from the first base. Based on the germline V gene, the CDR1 and CDR2 sequences are SQVTM and ANQGSEA.